The 10 T cell receptor beta chains below come from one sample, sequenced in a study of shared clonotypes between healthy human individuals. The assay was immunoSEQ multiplex PCR, and TCRdb's table has in-frame clones only and misses some. The sample holds some 2.3 million clones, over 90% seen once. The sequencing sample was made of naive CD4+ T cells from PBMCs. The subset is: CD45RA+ positively selected. The receptors derive from a man younger than 35 in good health. Some clones in this sample may be carry-over from other donors' samples.

The V gene is TRBV28, the J gene TRBJ2-2, with D perhaps being TRBD1 or TRBD2 (5 bases each). The CDR3 length is 14 residues. V was trimmed by 7 bases and J by 3 bases, leaving 12 bases between them. CDR1 and CDR2 (germline): MDHEN, SYDVKM. The CDR3 loop is CASIGGFYTGELFF. As DNA, the CDR3 is TGTGCCAGCATTGGGGGATTTTACACCGGGGAGCTGTTTTTT.

The chain combines TRBV7-2 with TRBJ2-1; TRBD1 matches 12 bases. CDR1 and CDR2 (germline): SGHTA, FQGNSA. The CDR3 extends over 16 amino acids. V gave up 5 bases and J gave up 13 bases; unmatched junction bases: 15. The CDR3 DNA is TGTGCCAGCAGCATCTCCACCGGGACAGGGGGCTCGGGTCAGTTCTTC. It codes for CASSISTGTGGSGQFF.

This clone is a singleton in its sample. The V call is TRBV6-5, the J call TRBJ2-3; 11 bases are a match to TRBD2. Germline CDR1 and CDR2: MNHEY and SVGAGI. V lost 6 bases, J lost 4 bases, and 6 bases stayed unmatched. The CDR3 consists of 15 residues. The CDR3 DNA follows: TGTGCCAGCAGCCCACTAGCGGGAGTTGCAGATACGCAGTATTTT. Protein: CASSPLAGVADTQYF.

This clone was recorded only once. The chain combines TRBV6-4 with TRBJ1-1; D call uncertain. Trimming pared 1 base from V and 0 bases from J, leaving 9 bases between. The CDR3 is 15 residues long. CDR1 is MRHNA and CDR2 is SNTAGT in the germline V gene. The CDR3 loop reads CASSDWLVLNTEAFF. CDR3 DNA sequence: TGTGCCAGCAGTGACTGGTTAGTTTTGAACACTGAAGCTTTCTTT.

Of note for this clone: Other DNA sequences of this sample code for an identical CDR3. This chain uses TRBV5-4 with TRBJ2-3, with 10 bases fitting TRBD2. Looked up from germline, CDR1 is SGHNT and CDR2 is YYREEE (reference sequence). The length of the CDR3 is 15 residues. V lost 2 bases, J lost 0 bases, and 0 bases stayed unmatched. CDR3 nucleotides: TGTGCCAGCAGCTTAGCGGGAGGGAGCACAGATACGCAGTATTTT. Translating gives CASSLAGGSTDTQYF.

The chain couples TRBV7-7 to TRBJ2-1; TRBD2 might be the D (5 bases). In germline, CDR1 is SSHAT, CDR2 FNYEAQ (reference sequence). The CDR3 has 16 residues. The V gene lost 0 bases and the J gene lost 4 bases, with 13 bases spanning the gap. Here the CDR3 DNA reads TGTGCCAGCAGCTTAGCGCCAACATCGGGGTACAATGAGCAGTTCTTC. Translating gives CASSLAPTSGYNEQFF.

In the case of this clone: Other nucleotide sequences in the sample specify the same CDR3. Here the CDR3 reads CASSQQGAGNTIYF. CDR3 in DNA: TGTGCCAGCAGTCAACAGGGGGCTGGAAACACCATATATTTT. This chain connects TRBV27 to TRBJ1-3; 8 bases are shared with TRBD1. Trimming took 5 bases from V and 2 from J; bases not matched to a gene: 2. Germline-derived CDR1 and CDR2 are MNHEY and SMNVEV (reference sequence). The CDR3 sequence is 14 residues long.

This chain joins TRBV15 and TRBJ2-7, with 10 bases matching TRBD2. The ends lost 0 bases at V and 3 bases at J; junction bases unmatched: 5. This CDR3 is built from 16 residues. Germline V gives CDR1 LNHNV, CDR2 YYDKDF (reference sequence). The CDR3 loop reads CATSRDGASGSYEQYF. The DNA for the CDR3 is TGTGCCACCAGCAGAGATGGGGCTAGCGGGAGCTACGAGCAGTACTTC.

This chain joins TRBV27 and TRBJ1-5; the match to TRBD1 covers 7 bases. J gave up 7 bases and V 3 bases, and 3 bases lay outside the gene matches. This CDR3 comprises 13 residues. CDR1 MNHEY and CDR2 SMNVEV come from the germline V gene (reference sequence). The DNA for the CDR3 is TGTGCCAGCAGTTTGCCGGGACAGCAGCCCCAGCATTTT. Its protein is CASSLPGQQPQHF.

About this clone itself: The sample holds other DNA sequences that translate to the same CDR3. CDR3 coding DNA: TGTGCCAGCAGTGACCGTCCAGGGTCCTACGAGCAGTACTTC. This gives the protein CASSDRPGSYEQYF. The chain joins TRBV25-1 to TRBJ2-7, with D possibly being TRBD1 (5 bases). The V end lost 3 bases, the J end lost 1 base, and 10 bases lay between the germline ends. The CDR3 extends over 14 amino acids. The germline CDR1 and CDR2 sequences are MGHDK and SYGVNS.